This T cell receptor (beta chain) was obtained from a study of a mutant IDH1 vaccine in newly diagnosed glioma. Whole-study context: V12 came at week 35, V13 at week 47. Overall study results and limits: Patients mounted vaccine-induced immune responses in 93.3% of cases.

There are 15 residues in the CDR3. Trimming left V 6 bases short and J 0 bases short, with 14 bases between. Germline CDR1 reads SEHNR; CDR2 reads FQNEAQ (reference sequence). Clones were read by immunoSEQ multiplex PCR, and TCRdb kept only the in-frame ones, dropping some. The sample holds some 30,000 clones, 81% seen once. This clone was detected a few times. Its antigen is undetermined. As to time point: week 35, safety follow-up. Vaccinated patients received 300 ug of mutant IDH1 20-mer peptide per dose, with topical imiquimod. Each patient was administered eight vaccinations, scheduled in weeks 1, 3, 5, 7, 11, 15, 19 and 23. Donor diagnoses consisted of new WHO grade 3 or 4 IDH1-mutant, ATRX-lost astrocytomas.

This receptor was obtained from a man younger than 40 with glioma. The sequences come from PBMCs, collected from a glioma patient whose treatment included an IDH1 peptide vaccine. J is TRBJ1-1 and V is TRBV7-9; D gene ambiguous. The CDR3: CASSSLVQMNTEAFF. In DNA, the CDR3 is TGTGCCAGCAGTTCATTGGTACAAATGAACACTGAAGCTTTCTTT.